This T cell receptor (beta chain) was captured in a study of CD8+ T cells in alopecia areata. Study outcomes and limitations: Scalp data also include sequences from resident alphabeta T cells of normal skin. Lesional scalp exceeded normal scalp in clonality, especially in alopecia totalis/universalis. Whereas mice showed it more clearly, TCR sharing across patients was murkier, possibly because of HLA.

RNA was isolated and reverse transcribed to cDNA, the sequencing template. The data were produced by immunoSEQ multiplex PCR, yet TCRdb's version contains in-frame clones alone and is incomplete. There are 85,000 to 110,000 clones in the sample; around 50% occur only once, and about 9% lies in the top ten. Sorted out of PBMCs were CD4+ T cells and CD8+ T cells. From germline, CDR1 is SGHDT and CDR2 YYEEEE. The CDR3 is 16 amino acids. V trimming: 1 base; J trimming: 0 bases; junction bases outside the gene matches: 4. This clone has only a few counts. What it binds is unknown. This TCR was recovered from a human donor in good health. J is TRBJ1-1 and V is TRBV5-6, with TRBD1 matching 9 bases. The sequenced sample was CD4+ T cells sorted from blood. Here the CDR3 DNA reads TGTGCCAGCAGCTTGCGGACAGGGGTCCTGAACACTGAAGCTTTCTTT. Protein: CASSLRTGVLNTEAFF.